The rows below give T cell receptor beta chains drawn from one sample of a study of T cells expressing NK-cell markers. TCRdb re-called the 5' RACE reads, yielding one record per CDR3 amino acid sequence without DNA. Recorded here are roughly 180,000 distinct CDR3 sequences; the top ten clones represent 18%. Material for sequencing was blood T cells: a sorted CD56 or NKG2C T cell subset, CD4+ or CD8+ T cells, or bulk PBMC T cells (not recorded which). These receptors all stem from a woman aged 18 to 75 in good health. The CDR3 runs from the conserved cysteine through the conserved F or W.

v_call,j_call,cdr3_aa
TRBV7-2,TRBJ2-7,CASSLMVAGDPYEQYF
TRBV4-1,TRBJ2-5,CASSRTSGSWETQYF
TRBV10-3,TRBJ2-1,CAIKDRDRGDWNEQFF
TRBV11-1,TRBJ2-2,CASSPVRRLGANTGELFF
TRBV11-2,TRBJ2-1,CASSPFRLVLEQFF
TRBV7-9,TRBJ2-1,CASSLGDRSHNEQFF
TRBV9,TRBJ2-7,CASSVGQAVYEQYF
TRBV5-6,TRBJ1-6,CASSLRLQGGGNSPLHF
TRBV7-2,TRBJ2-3,CASSQLVADTQYF
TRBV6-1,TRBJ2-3,CASSGGWFSDTQYF
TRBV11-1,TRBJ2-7,CASSSGGMEQYF
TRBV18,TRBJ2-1,CATASGGHNEQFF
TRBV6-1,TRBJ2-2,CASSQFTPDSYTGELFF
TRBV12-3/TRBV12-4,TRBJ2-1,CASTLTGTGGNEQFF
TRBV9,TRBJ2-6,CASSVVGLGSGANVLTF
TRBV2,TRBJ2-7,CASRWGQNPGEQYF
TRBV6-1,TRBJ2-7,CASSEGGLAGSTYEQYF
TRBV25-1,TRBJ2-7,CASSQAGTGDYEQYF
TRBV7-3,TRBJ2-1,CASSLGSGGPNEQFF
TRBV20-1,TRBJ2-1,CSARVPSGGPGNEQFF
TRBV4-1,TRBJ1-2,CASSQDEGRAGGGYTF
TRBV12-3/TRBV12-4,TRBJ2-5,CASSRDWAEETQYF
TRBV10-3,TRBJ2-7,CASRGGGATEGYEQYF
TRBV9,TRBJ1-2,CASSIQGNYGYTF
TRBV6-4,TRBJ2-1,CASALSGGGREQFF
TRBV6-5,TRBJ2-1,CASSYSIPGTRYNEQFF
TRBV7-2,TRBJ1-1,CASSLEHLSTEAFF
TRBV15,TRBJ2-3,CATSRDLGQGGTDTQYF
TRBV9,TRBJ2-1,CASSPIAGGPSEQFF
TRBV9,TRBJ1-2,CASSVGGLGGRGNGYTF
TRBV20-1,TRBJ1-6,CSARDVLGSYNSPLHF
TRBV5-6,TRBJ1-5,CASSLRQAQLPQHF
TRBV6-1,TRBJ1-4,CASSPFSWGGNEKLFF
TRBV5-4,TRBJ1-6,CASSLANSPLHF
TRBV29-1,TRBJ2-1,CSGGESGREQFF
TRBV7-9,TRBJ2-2,CASSPGVGGELFF
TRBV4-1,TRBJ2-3,CASSQRTSGVGDTQYF
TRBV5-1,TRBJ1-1,CASSLSEIIHTEAFF
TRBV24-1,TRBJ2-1,CATSDTGFRDEQFF
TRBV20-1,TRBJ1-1,CSARDPGNTEAFF
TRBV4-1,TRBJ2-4,CASSQDRAAGGAKNIQYF
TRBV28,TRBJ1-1,CASKFSSSSPEAFF